This T cell receptor (beta chain) appears in the sequencing data of a study of T cells after yellow fever vaccination. The sample holds a few counts of this clonotype. Its specificity is unknown. The study made its TCR cDNA through 5'RACE template switching. That step introduced a universal primer site along with UMIs. TCRdb passed the 5' RACE reads through MiXCR, listing each CDR3 protein once. Among around 590,000 distinct CDR3 sequences listed, 9% to 15% were seen once. Overall study findings and caveats: Clonotypes found in both CD4 and CD8 compartments made up a small share. The study re-detected most primary-vaccination clones after the booster (about 96% CD4, approximately 87% CD8).

V was pared by 3 bases and J by 9 bases, with 12 bases between. This CDR3 region has 14 residues. Sequencing used PBMCs, obtained on the day of the yellow fever booster vaccination. This sequence joins TRBV12-3 or TRBV12-4 and TRBJ1-6; D uncertain. The source is a man younger than 45 who received the YFV17D yellow fever vaccine. DNA for the CDR3: TGTGCCAGCAGTTTGGGCCAGGATGGTTCACCCCTCCACTTT. Protein sequence: CASSLGQDGSPLHF.